A single sample is the source of the 10 T cell receptor beta chains below, sequenced in a study of blood T cells in healthy people across ages. A sample-barcoded 5' primer and a J-beta primer mix were used in a second PCR of roughly 7 to 11 cycles. Each CDR3 protein is one row after TCRdb ran MiXCR on the 5' RACE reads. The sample shows hundreds of thousands of distinct CDR3 sequences, 29% of them seen only once. Sequences were obtained from blood. The receptors shown here come from an elderly woman in good health.

There are many counts of this clonotype. The chain is built from TRBV29-1 and TRBJ2-5; TRBD2 is a possible D gene (5 bases). The germline CDR1 and CDR2 sequences are SQVTM and ANQGSEA. The CDR3 contains 10 residues. The V and J ends lost 2 bases and 10 bases respectively, with 8 bases between them. In DNA form, the CDR3 reads TGCAGCGTTGAAACTAGTCACCAGTACTTC. Its translation is CSVETSHQYF.

The chain combines TRBV5-5 with TRBJ1-2; D not certain. The CDR3 covers 14 residues. Germline V gives CDR1 SGHKS, CDR2 YYEKEE (reference sequence). V lost 4 bases, J lost 4 bases, and 14 bases lay in between. This CDR3 reads CASSGISVGYGYTF. The CDR3 coding sequence is TGTGCCAGCAGCGGCATATCCGTGGGCTATGGCTACACCTTC.

Concerning this clonotype itself: A read error may explain this, as a much larger clone is one base away. V is TRBV5-1 and J is TRBJ2-5, with D perhaps TRBD2 (5 bases). This CDR3 is built from 16 residues. CDR1 and CDR2 (germline): SGHRS, YFSETQ. Trimming removed 2 bases at V and 0 bases at J, with 14 bases between. CDR3 in DNA: TGCGCCAGCAGCTTCGAGGGCCCGACCTACCAAGAGACCCAGTACTTC. Protein product: CASSFEGPTYQETQYF. Based on the CDR3 plus reference TRBV5-1 and TRBJ2-5, the full variable domain is KAGVTQTPRYLIKTRGQQVTLSCSPISGHRSVSWYQQTPGQGLQFLFEYFSETQRNKGNFPGRFSGRQFSNSRSEMNVSTLELGDSALYLCASSFEGPTYQETQYFGPGTRLLVL.

This clonotype has at least ten counts. J is TRBJ1-1 and V is TRBV18; 8 bases fit TRBD1. CDR3 length: 15 amino acids. V dropped 4 bases and J dropped 3; count of bases not matched to a gene: 7. Germline V gives CDR1 KGHSH, CDR2 LQKENI. The CDR3 DNA is TGTGCCAGCTCACGAACGACAGGGGTAGACACTGAAGCTTTCTTT. This sequence encodes CASSRTTGVDTEAFF.

J is TRBJ1-5 and V is TRBV20-1; no clear D gene. This CDR3 has 12 amino acids. Germline V gene sequence: CDR1 DFQATT, CDR2 SNEGSKA (reference sequence). CDR3 coding DNA: TGCAGCGTGGAAGAGGGCAATCAGCCCCAGCATTTT. Translation gives CSVEEGNQPQHF.

This clonotype came up many times. The gene calls are TRBV7-2 and TRBJ1-2, with 8 nucleotides matching TRBD1. V was pared by 5 bases and J by 7 bases, with 6 bases of the junction left unmatched. This CDR3 comprises 13 residues. The V gene's germline CDR1 is SGHTA and CDR2 FQGNSA. The CDR3 here is CASSMDRDTGYTF. DNA of the CDR3: TGTGCCAGCAGCATGGACAGGGACACTGGCTACACCTTC.

At least ten counts were recorded for this clonotype. This chain links TRBV5-1 with TRBJ2-7, with TRBD2 identical over 11 bases. This CDR3 region has 16 residues. The J segment lost 0 bases and the V segment lost 3 bases, leaving 5 bases of the junction unmatched. Germline V gene data show CDR1 as SGHRS and CDR2 as YFSETQ. DNA for the CDR3: TGCGCCAGCAGCTCACCTAGCGGGGGGTTCTCCTACGAGCAGTACTTC. It specifies CASSSPSGGFSYEQYF.

This clonotype was detected many times. The chain links TRBV5-1 to TRBJ2-3, with D unresolved. Trimming pared 0 bases from V and 7 bases from J, leaving 9 bases between. Germline V gene sequence: CDR1 SGHRS, CDR2 YFSETQ. This CDR3 has 13 residues. The CDR3 protein is CASSLELGNTQYF. In nucleotides, the CDR3 is TGCGCCAGCAGCTTGGAACTGGGAAATACGCAGTATTTT.

This chain connects TRBV10-3 to TRBJ1-1; D unresolved. Looked up from germline, CDR1 is ENHRY and CDR2 is SYGVKD. CDR3 length: 13 amino acids. V was pared by 4 bases and J by 10 bases, with 16 bases between. CDR3 sequence (DNA): TGTGCCATCAGTGGTACCGGGTCTTGGGGAGCTTTCTTT. Amino acid sequence: CAISGTGSWGAFF.

This clonotype was counted many times. V and J are TRBV7-2 and TRBJ2-7, with D perhaps matching TRBD2 (6 bases). Per the germline V gene, CDR1 is SGHTA and CDR2 is FQGNSA. CDR3 length: 14 amino acids. V was cut by 3 bases and J by 2 bases, with 11 bases left in between. The CDR3: CASSFDSGPYEQYF. The DNA for the CDR3 is TGTGCCAGCAGCTTTGATAGCGGCCCCTACGAGCAGTACTTC.